This entry lists 26 T cell receptor beta chains sequenced from one sample in a study of blood T cell repertoires in COVID-19. Clones were sequenced by immunoSEQ multiplex PCR, and TCRdb holds only the in-frame ones, with some missing. Among about 300,000 clones listed, 65% to 90% were seen once. The sequencing sample was made of PBMCs or T cells enriched from blood (not recorded which). The receptors derive from a woman younger than 35 who had recovered from COVID-19.

The genes are TRBV23-1 and TRBJ1-2, with a possible D match to TRBD1 (5 bases). TRBV23-1 is marked as an open reading frame, function uncertain. Trimming cost V 1 base and J 3 bases, with 12 bases left between them. The CDR3 contains 15 residues. The CDR3 region is CASSQFYRTHYGYTF. The CDR3 DNA follows: TGCGCCAGCAGTCAATTTTACAGGACCCACTATGGCTACACCTTC.

The chain joins TRBV19 to TRBJ2-3; maybe TRBD1 (5 bases). Germline V gene sequence: CDR1 LNHDA, CDR2 SQIVND (reference sequence). This CDR3 spans 14 amino acids. Trimming stripped 3 bases from V and 0 bases from J, with 7 bases between. Here the CDR3 reads CASSMTVSTDTQYF. The CDR3 DNA follows: TGTGCCAGTAGTATGACAGTGAGCACAGATACGCAGTATTTT.

This clone was found a few times. This chain joins TRBV29-1 and TRBJ2-2; maybe TRBD1 (6 bases). CDR1 and CDR2 from the germline V gene are SQVTM and ANQGSEA. V was clipped by 4 bases and J by 7 bases, with 16 bases between them. CDR3 length equals 14 residues. In DNA, the CDR3 is TGCAGCGTTGGACCAGGGGTGGTTGGCGGGGAGCTGTTTTTT. Its protein product is CSVGPGVVGGELFF.

The chain links TRBV28 to TRBJ2-7; perhaps TRBD1 as D (6 bases). Trimming shortened V by 4 bases and J by 3 bases, and 10 bases separated the two germline ends. There are 13 residues in the CDR3. Germline V gene lookup returns CDR1 MDHEN and CDR2 SYDVKM. The CDR3 here is CASSYGRGYEQYF. The CDR3 nucleotides are TGTGCCAGCAGTTATGGCAGGGGCTACGAGCAGTACTTC.

The CDR3: CASSILGQITGELFF. CDR3 nucleotides: TGTGCCAGTAGTATATTGGGACAAATCACCGGGGAGCTGTTTTTT. The chain has TRBV19 and TRBJ2-2; weak D call: TRBD1 (6 bases). CDR1 is LNHDA and CDR2 is SQIVND in the germline V gene (reference sequence). V was shortened by 2 bases and J by 4 bases, with 11 bases between the two germline ends. This CDR3 comprises 15 residues.

V usage is TRBV19 and J usage is TRBJ1-1; 7 positions match TRBD1. Trimming removed 7 bases from V and 1 base from J; junction bases left unmatched: 6. Germline CDR1 is LNHDA and CDR2 is SQIVND (reference sequence). The CDR3 length is 14 residues. Here the CDR3 DNA reads TGTGCCAGTAAGGTGGGACAGCAGAACACTGAAGCTTTCTTT. This gives the protein CASKVGQQNTEAFF.

The chain carries TRBV30 and TRBJ2-1; TRBD2 matches 8 bases. The germline V gene encodes CDR1 GTSNPN and CDR2 SVGIG (reference sequence). CDR3 length: 13 residues. V lost 7 bases, J lost 3 bases, and 5 bases stayed unmatched. The CDR3: CASIAGLYNEQFF. The CDR3 nucleotides are TGTGCCTCAATAGCGGGGCTCTACAATGAGCAGTTCTTC.

The chain combines TRBV27 with TRBJ1-1; a possible D gene is TRBD1 (6 bases). With 2 bases removed from V and 1 base from J, the gap between germline ends came to 11 bases. CDR3 size: 15 residues. The germline V gene has CDR1 MNHEY and CDR2 SMNVEV (reference sequence). CDR3 sequence: CASSLLGAGNTEAFF. The CDR3 DNA reads as TGTGCCAGCAGTTTACTGGGGGCAGGGAACACTGAAGCTTTCTTT.

J is TRBJ2-1 and V is TRBV7-3; 11 bases align to TRBD2. The CDR3 covers 16 residues. CDR1 SGHTA and CDR2 FQGTGA come from the germline V gene. V was pared by 0 bases and J by 7 bases, with 5 bases of the junction left unmatched. The CDR3 region is CASSLTSASGRNEQFF. DNA for the CDR3: TGTGCCAGCAGCTTAACGAGCGCTAGCGGGAGGAATGAGCAGTTCTTC.

The genes are TRBV2 and TRBJ1-4; tentatively, D is TRBD1 (6 bases). Trimming stripped 4 bases from V and 8 bases from J, with 11 bases between. The germline V gene encodes CDR1 SNHLY and CDR2 FYNNEI. This CDR3 comprises 13 residues. CDR3 sequence (DNA): TGTGCCAGCAGTGTAGGGGGTCGAGAAAAACTGTTTTTT. Its translation: CASSVGGREKLFF.

V and J are TRBV18 and TRBJ2-3, with D tentatively TRBD1 (6 bases). Germline-derived CDR1 and CDR2 are KGHSH and LQKENI. The CDR3 length is 14 residues. Trimming removed 4 bases from V and 2 bases from J, with 10 bases in between. This CDR3 is CASSLGQITDTQYF. CDR3 nucleotides: TGTGCCAGCTCACTCGGACAGATCACAGATACGCAGTATTTT.

The rearrangement links TRBV9 to TRBJ2-7; D is perhaps TRBD1 (6 bases). V was clipped by 4 bases and J by 3 bases, with 11 bases between them. Germline V lookup: CDR1 SGDLS, CDR2 YYNGEE. This CDR3 region has 13 residues. CDR3 sequence reads: CASSKTGVYEQYF. The CDR3 coding sequence is TGTGCCAGCAGCAAGACAGGTGTCTACGAGCAGTACTTC.

V is TRBV6-5 and J is TRBJ2-7; 7 bases fit TRBD1. This CDR3 is built from 15 residues. The germline gives CDR1 MNHEY, CDR2 SVGAGI. V gave up 2 bases and J gave up 1 base; unmatched junction bases: 5. CDR3: CASSYNRGGSYEQYF. In nucleotides, the CDR3 is TGTGCCAGCAGTTACAACAGGGGTGGATCCTACGAGCAGTACTTC.

V is TRBV19 and J is TRBJ2-2; 10 nucleotides align to TRBD2. V gave up 4 bases and J gave up 3 bases; unmatched junction bases: 5. Looked up from germline, CDR1 is LNHDA and CDR2 is SQIVND (reference sequence). There are 16 residues in the CDR3. The CDR3 nucleotides read TGTGCCAGTAGTACCCAAGCGGGGGGGTACACCGGGGAGCTGTTTTTT. Its protein is CASSTQAGGYTGELFF.

This chain uses TRBV15 with TRBJ1-1; a possible D gene is TRBD1 (6 bases). The V and J ends lost 5 bases and 4 bases respectively, with 14 bases between them. CDR3 length: 14 residues. Germline CDR1 and CDR2: LNHNV and YYDKDF (reference sequence). As DNA, the CDR3 is TGTGCCACCAGCGTACAGGGTGGAAGCACTGAAGCTTTCTTT. It is translated as CATSVQGGSTEAFF. The variable domain in full, with the rest retrieved from reference TRBV15 and TRBJ1-1, is DAMVIQNPRYQVTQFGKPVTLSCSQTLNHNVMYWYQQKSSQAPKLLFHYYDKDFNNEADTPDNFQSRRPNTSFCFLDIRSPGLGDTAMYLCATSVQGGSTEAFFGQGTRLTVV.

The rearrangement joins TRBV6-5 to TRBJ1-5; D may be TRBD1 (5 bases). The CDR3 covers 15 residues. CDR1 and CDR2 (germline): MNHEY, SVGAGI. The ends were cut back, 6 bases at V and 1 base at J, with 13 bases in the middle. This chain's CDR3 is CASSSRGVSNQPQHF. The CDR3, as DNA: TGTGCCAGCAGCTCACGGGGGGTCAGCAATCAGCCCCAGCATTTT.

The chain couples TRBV28 to TRBJ1-2; TRBD1 matches at 8 bases. The CDR3 totals 14 residues. Germline CDR1 and CDR2: MDHEN and SYDVKM. The junction had 9 bases not matched to a gene; V was cut back by 5 bases and J by 7 bases. The CDR3 is CASSPGTGAGGYTF. For the CDR3, the DNA is TGTGCCAGCAGTCCCGGGACAGGCGCGGGTGGCTACACCTTC.

The rearrangement uses TRBV5-1 and TRBJ2-7; weak D call: TRBD1 (6 bases). This CDR3 has 13 amino acids. Trimming cost V 2 bases and J 4 bases, with 10 bases left between them. The germline V gene has CDR1 SGHRS and CDR2 YFSETQ. The CDR3 nucleotides read TGCGCCAGCAGCTTTGGGACACTTTACGAGCAGTACTTC. Translation gives CASSFGTLYEQYF.

The rearrangement joins TRBV7-3 to TRBJ2-2; TRBD1 is a possible D gene (5 bases). The V gene lost 1 base and the J gene lost 5 bases, with 11 bases spanning the gap. Germline CDR1 and CDR2: SGHTA and FQGTGA. The CDR3 has 15 residues. The CDR3 bases are TGTGCCAGCAGCTTAATGGCAGGGTGGACCGGGGAGCTGTTTTTT. Its protein is CASSLMAGWTGELFF.

Here the CDR3 reads CASSPNHGQTNQPQHF. Written as DNA, the CDR3 is TGTGCCAGCTCACCGAATCATGGACAGACCAATCAGCCCCAGCATTTT. The chain has TRBV18 and TRBJ1-5, with a tentative D call TRBD1 (6 bases). The germline V gene has CDR1 KGHSH and CDR2 LQKENI. The CDR3 consists of 16 residues. The germline V and J ends were trimmed by 3 bases and 3 bases, with 15 bases remaining between them.

CDR3 loop: CASSPQMETQYF. The CDR3 coding sequence is TGTGCCAGCAGCCCTCAGATGGAGACCCAGTACTTC. The chain employs TRBV3-1 (or the pseudogene TRBV3-2) and TRBJ2-5; D gene ambiguous. The CDR3 runs 12 residues. Looked up from germline, CDR1 is LGHDT and CDR2 is YNNKEL (reference sequence). Trimming stripped 4 bases from V and 5 bases from J, with 8 bases between.

The genes are TRBV19 and TRBJ1-6; 11 bases line up with TRBD1. J was trimmed by 8 bases and V by 2 bases; bases with no gene match: 14. The CDR3 spans 19 residues. Looked up from germline, CDR1 is LNHDA and CDR2 is SQIVND (reference sequence). The CDR3 sequence: CASSITDSRRTGGYSPLHF. The CDR3 DNA is TGTGCCAGTAGTATAACGGACAGCCGGAGGACAGGGGGCTATTCACCCCTCCACTTT.

V is TRBV28 and J is TRBJ2-1, with 7 bases fitting TRBD2. Germline V gene sequence: CDR1 MDHEN, CDR2 SYDVKM. This CDR3 is built from 15 residues. J was trimmed by 4 bases and V by 1 base; bases with no gene match: 4. DNA of the CDR3: TGTGCCAGCAGTTTATCGGCTAGCGGATACAATGAGCAGTTCTTC. As protein: CASSLSASGYNEQFF.

This clone was counted a single time. This chain uses TRBV24-1 with TRBJ2-5, with unresolved D. Germline CDR1 KGHDR, CDR2 SFDVKD. The ends were cut back, 0 bases at V and 0 bases at J, with 7 bases in the middle. This CDR3 comprises 15 residues. This CDR3 reads CATSDLSDNQETQYF. DNA for the CDR3: TGTGCCACCAGTGATTTGTCCGACAACCAAGAGACCCAGTACTTC.

This clone came up a few times. V is TRBV2 and J is TRBJ1-4; D might be TRBD1 (6 bases). Per the germline V gene, CDR1 is SNHLY and CDR2 is FYNNEI. With 3 bases removed from V and 4 bases from J, the gap between germline ends came to 15 bases. This CDR3 has 16 amino acids. CDR3 sequence reads: CASSEFNRAFNEKLFF. In nucleotides, the CDR3 is TGTGCCAGCAGTGAGTTCAACAGGGCGTTTAATGAAAAACTGTTTTTT.

This chain joins TRBV18 and TRBJ1-5, with TRBD1 as a possible D gene (5 bases). The germline CDR1 and CDR2 sequences are KGHSH and LQKENI. The CDR3 length is 14 residues. Deletions cut 6 bases from V and 5 bases from J, with 14 bases between. The chain's CDR3 is CASSTSWGDQPQHF. The CDR3 nucleotides are TGTGCCAGCTCCACGAGTTGGGGGGATCAGCCCCAGCATTTT.